The T cell receptor (beta chain) under discussion was sequenced for a study of blood T cell repertoires in COVID-19. Those who participated ranged in age from about 18 to 89 years and resided in roughly 26 US areas. Assignments of participants to cohorts depended upon their own reported clinical history. The CDR3 runs to 11 residues. V was clipped by 3 bases and J by 12 bases, with 12 bases between them. Germline CDR1 reads MDHEN; CDR2 reads SYDVKM. Authors' methods: The authors estimated nucleated cell counts from reference gene primer amplification. Sequenced by immunoSEQ multiplex PCR; TCRdb stores in-frame clones only, minus some. V and J calls and clone size are given by that table; D and trimming were obtained from the DNA. The sample lists about 330,000 clones; approximately 88% were seen once.

This receptor was identified in a man aged 30 to 39 who had recovered from COVID-19. The chain recombines TRBV28 with TRBJ2-7; the D gene is possibly TRBD2 (7 bases). Input material: PBMCs or T cells enriched from blood (not recorded which). CDR3 amino acids: CASSLGGRVYF. In DNA, the CDR3 is TGTGCCAGCAGTTTGGGGGGGCGCGTGTACTTC. Full variable domain (rest looked up from reference TRBV28 and TRBJ2-7): DVKVTQSSRYLVKRTGEKVFLECVQDMDHENMFWYRQDPGLGLRLIYFSYDVKMKEKGDIPEGYSVSREKKERFSLILESASTNQTSMYLCASSLGGRVYFGPGTRLTVT.